This TCR beta chain was identified in a study of blood T cell repertoires in COVID-19. Germline V gives CDR1 MNHEY, CDR2 SMNVEV (reference sequence). The CDR3 length is 15 residues. The ends lost 4 bases at V and 2 bases at J; junction bases unmatched: 7. Categorization into cohorts depended on clinical history that participants reported. In the original workflow: Reference gene primers were amplified, and this amplification served to estimate nucleated cell counts. The repertoire was sequenced with immunoSEQ multiplex PCR; TCRdb's copy has only in-frame clones and lacks some. The DNA gave D and trimming, while V, J and clone size come from that table. The sample consists of approximately 440,000 clones, 90% of them appearing once.

The sequence was collected from a young man who had recovered from COVID-19. Input material: PBMCs or T cells enriched from blood (not recorded which). The chain employs TRBV27 and TRBJ1-2; 7 nucleotides agree with TRBD1. CDR3 DNA sequence: TGTGCCAGCAGTTCCCACAAGGGACAGAACTATGGCTACACCTTC. Encoded protein: CASSSHKGQNYGYTF.